One sample yielded the 32 T cell receptor beta chains listed below, sequenced in a study of shared clonotypes between healthy human individuals. Profiling relied on immunoSEQ multiplex PCR, and the TCRdb table lists in-frame clones only, not all of them. The sample carries 400,000 or so clones, 90% to 98% recorded once. Source material: memory CD8+ T cells sorted from blood. Subset here: CD45RO+ cells pooled with CCR7-negative TemRA cells. The origin of the receptors is a man younger than 45 in good health.

This clone showed up just a few times. The chain carries TRBV6-5 and TRBJ1-2; weak D call: TRBD1 (6 bases). Trimming removed 2 bases at V and 8 bases at J, with 12 bases between. The CDR3 has 13 residues. Germline values: CDR1 MNHEY, CDR2 SVGAGI. The CDR3 coding sequence is TGTGCCAGCAGTTACCGACAGGTGGAGGGCTACACCTTC. Protein sequence: CASSYRQVEGYTF.

Turning to this clone: This sample includes further DNA sequences coding for the same CDR3. The chain combines TRBV9 with TRBJ1-5; no reliable D call. The CDR3 has 12 amino acids. CDR1 SGDLS and CDR2 YYNGEE come from the germline V gene. V lost 0 bases, J lost 5 bases, and 3 bases lay in between. The CDR3 reads CASSVGDQPQHF. CDR3 in DNA: TGTGCCAGCAGCGTAGGGGATCAGCCCCAGCATTTT.

This chain uses TRBV28 with TRBJ2-3; D ambiguous. CDR1 is MDHEN, CDR2 SYDVKM, per germline. The CDR3 runs to 14 residues. Between the trimmed V and J ends, which lost 2 bases and 3 bases, there was a span of 9 bases. This CDR3 reads CASSLARNTDTQYF. The CDR3 nucleotides are TGTGCCAGCAGTTTAGCTCGAAATACAGATACGCAGTATTTT.

This clone was detected only once. The chain employs TRBV4-1 and TRBJ2-4; TRBD2 matches at 12 bases. After removal of 8 bases from V and 0 bases from J, the junction contained 5 bases not matched to a gene. The CDR3 contains 16 residues. The germline V gene has CDR1 MGHRA and CDR2 YSYEKL. The CDR3 bases are TGCGCCAGCGTAGGACTAGCGGGACTAGCCAAAAACATTCAGTACTTC. It encodes CASVGLAGLAKNIQYF.

This chain links TRBV18 with TRBJ2-7, with D unresolved. Germline loops: CDR1 KGHSH, CDR2 LQKENI. This CDR3 is built from 17 residues. Between the trimmed V and J ends, which lost 2 bases and 0 bases, there was a span of 17 bases. The CDR3 region is CASSPLVRVGSSYEQYF. CDR3 nucleotides: TGTGCCAGCTCACCATTGGTCCGGGTCGGCTCCTCCTACGAGCAGTACTTC.

This clone occurred once. V and J are TRBV4-2 and TRBJ2-4, with 7 bases fitting TRBD2. The CDR3 consists of 19 residues. Germline V gene sequence: CDR1 LGHNA, CDR2 YNFKEQ. The V and J ends lost 0 bases and 0 bases, in that order; junction bases with no gene match: 11. The chain's CDR3 is CASSQEGAGTPLAKNIQYF. CDR3 in DNA: TGTGCCAGCAGCCAAGAGGGAGCGGGAACACCTCTAGCCAAAAACATTCAGTACTTC.

The genes are TRBV7-8 and TRBJ1-2; TRBD1 matches 10 bases. Per the germline V gene, CDR1 is SGHVS and CDR2 is FQNEAQ. Germline trimming cut 5 bases from V and 4 bases from J; bases unmatched to any gene: 7. This CDR3 has 15 amino acids. CDR3 residues: CASSPRTGGVYGYTF. The CDR3, as DNA: TGTGCCAGCAGCCCTCGGACAGGGGGTGTCTATGGCTACACCTTC.

The chain recombines TRBV5-1 with TRBJ2-7; 9 bases align to TRBD2. After removal of 2 bases from V and 3 bases from J, the junction contained 6 bases not matched to a gene. Germline V gives CDR1 SGHRS, CDR2 YFSETQ. The CDR3 runs 15 residues. CDR3 coding DNA: TGCGCCAGCAGCTTTAATCTAGCGGGATTCTACGAGCAGTACTTC. Translated, it gives CASSFNLAGFYEQYF.

The CDR3 DNA sequence: TGCAGCGTTGAACGGCTGGACAAAGAGACCCAGTACTTC. It codes for CSVERLDKETQYF. The rearrangement uses TRBV29-1 and TRBJ2-5, with D possibly being TRBD1 (5 bases). CDR1 and CDR2 (germline): SQVTM, ANQGSEA. The CDR3 loop spans 13 amino acids. Trimming cost V 2 bases and J 3 bases, with 10 bases left between them.

The V call is TRBV6-1, the J call TRBJ1-1; D uncertain. Germline V gives CDR1 MNHNS, CDR2 SASEGT. V was cut by 0 bases and J by 0 bases, with 11 bases left in between. CDR3 length: 16 amino acids. In DNA, the CDR3 is TGTGCCAGCAGTGAAGCCCTACAGATCATGAACACTGAAGCTTTCTTT. Its translation: CASSEALQIMNTEAFF.

The rearrangement joins TRBV19 to TRBJ2-2; unclear D gene. V was trimmed by 7 bases and J by 8 bases, leaving 11 bases between them. Germline V gene lookup returns CDR1 LNHDA and CDR2 SQIVND (reference sequence). This CDR3 has 12 amino acids. CDR3 DNA sequence: TGTGCCAGTACCGAACTAAGGGGGGAGCTGTTTTTT. Translating it yields CASTELRGELFF.

The genes are TRBV7-2 and TRBJ1-1; the D gene is possibly TRBD1 (6 bases). The CDR3 has 14 residues. CDR1 is SGHTA and CDR2 is FQGNSA in the germline V gene. V lost 1 base and J lost 6, with 12 bases in between. As DNA, the CDR3 is TGTGCCAGCAGCTTAGGGGGGGCGGCGTCTGAAGCTTTCTTT. Translating gives CASSLGGAASEAFF.

This clone has just one count. The chain uses TRBV30 and TRBJ1-2; 7 nucleotides agree with TRBD1. V lost 6 bases and J lost 2; bases outside the gene matches: 9. This CDR3 comprises 14 residues. CDR1 and CDR2 from the germline V gene are GTSNPN and SVGIG (reference sequence). The CDR3: CACPGTVRNYGYTF. Here the CDR3 DNA reads TGTGCCTGCCCCGGGACAGTTCGAAACTATGGCTACACCTTC.

This sequence joins TRBV19 and TRBJ2-1; 7 nucleotides line up with TRBD2. The germline V gene has CDR1 LNHDA and CDR2 SQIVND (reference sequence). The CDR3 loop spans 14 amino acids. J gave up 6 bases and V 8 bases, and 10 bases lay outside the gene matches. CDR3: CASDKRGPTNEQFF. The CDR3 DNA is TGTGCCAGTGATAAGCGGGGACCAACCAATGAGCAGTTCTTC.

The chain has TRBV19 and TRBJ2-1; D not resolved. Germline V gives CDR1 LNHDA, CDR2 SQIVND (reference sequence). The germline V and J ends were trimmed by 8 bases and 5 bases, with 4 bases remaining between them. The CDR3 covers 10 residues. CDR3 in amino acids: CASGNNEQFF. CDR3 in DNA: TGTGCCAGTGGAAACAATGAGCAGTTCTTC.

The rearrangement links TRBV5-1 to TRBJ1-5; D not certain. The germline gives CDR1 SGHRS, CDR2 YFSETQ. The CDR3 has 13 amino acids. V lost 2 bases to trimming and J lost 4 bases, with 7 bases between them. The CDR3 spells CASSLSGNQPQHF. DNA of the CDR3: TGCGCCAGCAGCTTATCGGGAAATCAGCCCCAGCATTTT.

The V and J genes are TRBV5-6 and TRBJ2-1; D gene uncertain. The V end was cut by 1 base, the J end by 0 bases, with 5 bases between. The CDR3 covers 14 residues. Looked up from germline, CDR1 is SGHDT and CDR2 is YYEEEE. The CDR3 bases are TGTGCCAGCAGCTTGTATAGCTCCTACAATGAGCAGTTCTTC. Translated, it gives CASSLYSSYNEQFF.

The CDR3: CASSPHLRGGSYEQYF. CDR3 DNA sequence: TGTGCCAGCAGCCCCCACTTGAGGGGAGGCTCCTACGAGCAGTACTTC. This chain links TRBV28 with TRBJ2-7; possible D gene TRBD2, 6 bases. There are 16 residues in the CDR3. The V end was cut by 6 bases, the J end by 0 bases, with 18 bases between. CDR1 and CDR2 (germline): MDHEN, SYDVKM. The complete variable domain, with remaining parts taken from reference TRBV28 and TRBJ2-7, reads DVKVTQSSRYLVKRTGEKVFLECVQDMDHENMFWYRQDPGLGLRLIYFSYDVKMKEKGDIPEGYSVSREKKERFSLILESASTNQTSMYLCASSPHLRGGSYEQYFGPGTRLTVT.

This rearrangement joins TRBV6-1 to TRBJ1-2, with 11 bases matching TRBD1. V gave up 8 bases and J gave up 4 bases; unmatched junction bases: 3. The CDR3 loop spans 13 amino acids. Looked up from germline, CDR1 is MNHNS and CDR2 is SASEGT. In DNA form, the CDR3 reads TGTGCCAGCCAGGGACAGGGGGGCTATGGCTACACCTTC. It codes for CASQGQGGYGYTF.

The chain employs TRBV18 and TRBJ1-1; 7 nucleotides line up with TRBD1. After removal of 3 bases from V and 6 bases from J, the junction contained 4 bases not matched to a gene. This CDR3 is 13 amino acids long. Germline CDR1 is KGHSH and CDR2 is LQKENI. The CDR3 sequence: CASSPGTDAEAFF. In DNA form, the CDR3 reads TGTGCCAGCTCACCTGGGACAGACGCTGAAGCTTTCTTT.

The rearrangement links TRBV10-3 to TRBJ1-5; D gene uncertain. The V gene lost 6 bases and the J gene lost 0 bases, with 9 bases spanning the gap. Germline V gene data show CDR1 as ENHRY and CDR2 as SYGVKD. CDR3 length: 14 residues. The chain's CDR3 is CAISYDVSNQPQHF. CDR3 nucleotide sequence: TGTGCCATCAGCTACGACGTTAGCAATCAGCCCCAGCATTTT.

This chain connects TRBV4-2 to TRBJ2-2, with unresolved D. The V end was cut by 0 bases, the J end by 1 base, with 3 bases between. CDR3 length: 14 amino acids. Germline assignment: CDR1 LGHNA and CDR2 YNFKEQ. The CDR3 bases are TGTGCCAGCAGCCAAGACCGGAACACCGGGGAGCTGTTTTTT. Its protein is CASSQDRNTGELFF.

This chain connects TRBV11-2 to TRBJ1-4; no reliable D call. V lost 3 bases to trimming and J lost 8 bases, with 4 bases between them. CDR1 is SGHAT, CDR2 FQNNGV, per germline. The CDR3 has 11 residues. CDR3 loop: CASSLSEKLFF. CDR3 nucleotides: TGTGCCAGCAGCTTGTCGGAAAAACTGTTTTTT. Using reference TRBV11-2 and TRBJ1-4 for the parts outside the CDR3, the full variable domain is EAGVAQSPRYKIIEKRQSVAFWCNPISGHATLYWYQQILGQGPKLLIQFQNNGVVDDSQLPKDRFSAERLKGVDSTLKIQPAKLEDSAVYLCASSLSEKLFFGSGTQLSVL.

The chain has TRBV5-4 and TRBJ1-1; D not resolved. Germline V gene lookup returns CDR1 SGHNT and CDR2 YYREEE (reference sequence). V lost 5 bases to trimming and J lost 3 bases, with 14 bases between them. The CDR3 extends over 14 amino acids. CDR3 in amino acids: CASSQTRRDTEAFF. The CDR3 DNA sequence: TGTGCCAGCAGTCAAACTAGGAGGGACACTGAAGCTTTCTTT.

This rearrangement joins TRBV19 to TRBJ2-5; 10 nucleotides align to TRBD2. With V trimmed by 3 bases and J by 5 bases, 9 bases remained unmatched. This CDR3 region has 16 residues. Germline-derived CDR1 and CDR2 are LNHDA and SQIVND (reference sequence). The CDR3 DNA sequence: TGTGCCAGTAGTATCGGGCTAGCGGGAGAAGGGGAGACCCAGTACTTC. Its translation: CASSIGLAGEGETQYF.

V and J are TRBV30 and TRBJ2-1; 16 bases agree with TRBD2. V was clipped by 2 bases and J by 8 bases; unmatched bases: 6. Looked up from germline, CDR1 is GTSNPN and CDR2 is SVGIG (reference sequence). The CDR3 length is 16 residues. CDR3 in DNA: TGTGCCTGGAGTACCGGGACTAGCGGGAGGGTTGATGAGCAGTTCTTC. This gives the protein CAWSTGTSGRVDEQFF. Drawing the rest from reference TRBV30 and TRBJ2-1, the complete variable domain is SQTIHQWPATLVQPVGSPLSLECTVEGTSNPNLYWYRQAAGRGLQLLFYSVGIGQISSEVPQNLSASRPQDRQFILSSKKLLLSDSGFYLCAWSTGTSGRVDEQFFGPGTRLTVL.

CDR3 residues: CAISVKGYYGYTF. The CDR3 DNA is TGTGCCATCAGTGTAAAGGGGTACTATGGCTACACCTTC. This chain joins TRBV10-3 and TRBJ1-2; a weak D match, TRBD1 (5 bases). CDR3 length: 13 residues. CDR1 and CDR2 (germline): ENHRY, SYGVKD. V dropped 4 bases and J dropped 3 bases, with 9 bases sitting between them.

The chain employs TRBV1 and TRBJ2-3; TRBD2, as called in the table, went unchecked against the DNA. TRBV1 is an annotated pseudogene. The CDR3 consists of 17 residues. CDR3: CTSSQLAGNTSTDTQYF. CDR3 sequence (DNA): TGCACCAGCAGCCAACTAGCGGGAAATACTAGCACAGATACGCAGTATTTT.

The chain joins TRBV5-5 to TRBJ2-1; TRBD2 is a possible D gene (5 bases). The V end was cut by 1 base, the J end by 7 bases, with 18 bases between. The CDR3 is 16 amino acids. Germline lookup yields CDR1 SGHKS and CDR2 YYEKEE (reference sequence). Here the CDR3 DNA reads TGTGCCAGCAGCTTGCGCACCCCGGGGAGTAATAATGAGCAGTTCTTC. Protein product: CASSLRTPGSNNEQFF.

The chain links TRBV27 to TRBJ2-4; possible D gene TRBD2, 6 bases. V lost 5 bases to trimming and J lost 0 bases, with 14 bases between them. CDR3 length equals 16 residues. The germline CDR1 and CDR2 sequences are MNHEY and SMNVEV (reference sequence). CDR3 bases: TGTGCCAGCAGTCCCCGTAGCGGACTAGCCAAAAACATTCAGTACTTC. This translates into CASSPRSGLAKNIQYF.

This chain joins TRBV2 and TRBJ2-3; 12 bases map to TRBD2. This CDR3 is built from 14 residues. CDR1 is SNHLY and CDR2 is FYNNEI in the germline V gene. Trimming at V came to 8 bases and at J to 5 bases, leaving 5 bases not matched to a gene. The CDR3 loop is CASRASGRGDTQYF. CDR3 sequence (DNA): TGTGCCAGCCGAGCTAGCGGGAGGGGAGATACGCAGTATTTT.

The chain joins TRBV5-1 to TRBJ2-1; 10 nucleotides agree with TRBD2. V lost 1 base to trimming and J lost 4 bases; unmatched junction nucleotides: 5. The CDR3 runs to 16 residues. Germline V gene sequence: CDR1 SGHRS, CDR2 YFSETQ. CDR3 loop: CASSLHVAGGYNEQFF. The CDR3 DNA follows: TGCGCCAGCAGCTTGCATGTAGCGGGAGGTTACAATGAGCAGTTCTTC.